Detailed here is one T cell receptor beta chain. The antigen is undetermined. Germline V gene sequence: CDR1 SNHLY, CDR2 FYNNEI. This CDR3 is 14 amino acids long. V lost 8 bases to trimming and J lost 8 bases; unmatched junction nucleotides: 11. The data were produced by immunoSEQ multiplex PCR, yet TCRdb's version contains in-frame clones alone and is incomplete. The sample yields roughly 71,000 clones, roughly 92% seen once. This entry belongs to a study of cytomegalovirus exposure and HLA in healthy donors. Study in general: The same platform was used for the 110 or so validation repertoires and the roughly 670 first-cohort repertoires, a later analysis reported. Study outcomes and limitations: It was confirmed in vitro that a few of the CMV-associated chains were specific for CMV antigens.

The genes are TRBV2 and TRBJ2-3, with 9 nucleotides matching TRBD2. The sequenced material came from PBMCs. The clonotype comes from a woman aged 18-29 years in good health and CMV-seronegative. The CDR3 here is CASGPAGGIGTQYF. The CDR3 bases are TGTGCCAGCGGACCAGCGGGGGGAATTGGTACGCAGTATTTT.